The 25 T cell receptor beta chains given below trace back to one sample, sequenced in a study of blood T cells in healthy people across ages. Next came a second PCR, run for about 7 to 12 cycles, which used a sample-barcoded 5' primer along with a J-beta primer mix. From the 5' RACE reads, TCRdb called clonotypes with MiXCR, one entry per CDR3 protein. The sample yields some 900,000 distinct CDR3 sequences, under 30% seen once. Sequences were obtained from blood. Receptor source: a woman aged 80 or over in good health.

CDR3: CASSPEKSMNTEAFF. CDR3 coding DNA: TGTGCCAGCTCACCAGAAAAGTCTATGAACACTGAAGCTTTCTTT. The chain has TRBV18 and TRBJ1-1; D not resolved. Germline values: CDR1 KGHSH, CDR2 LQKENI. The CDR3 extends over 15 amino acids. V lost 2 bases to trimming and J lost 0 bases, with 10 bases between them.

This clonotype came up many times. This chain connects TRBV6-2 or TRBV6-3 to TRBJ2-3, with 9 bases that match TRBD2. V trimming: 5 bases; J trimming: 2 bases; junction bases outside the gene matches: 11. This CDR3 comprises 17 residues. Germline V gene sequence: CDR1 MNHEY, CDR2 SVGEGT. The CDR3 sequence is CASSPGVAGDPTDTQYF. The CDR3 DNA reads as TGTGCCAGCAGTCCTGGGGTAGCGGGGGACCCCACAGATACGCAGTATTTT.

This clonotype showed up many times. CDR3 bases: TGCAGTGCTAGAGATGTAAAGGGGCTCTACGAGCAGTACTTC. This translates into CSARDVKGLYEQYF. V and J are TRBV20-1 and TRBJ2-7; perhaps TRBD1 as D (5 bases). V shed 0 bases and J shed 3 bases, with 12 bases lying between them. CDR3 length equals 14 residues. Germline lookup yields CDR1 DFQATT and CDR2 SNEGSKA (reference sequence).

This chain joins TRBV7-9 and TRBJ2-2, with a possible D match to TRBD2 (5 bases). Germline V CDR1 and CDR2: SEHNR, FQNEAQ (reference sequence). V gave up 2 bases and J gave up 3 bases, with 10 bases separating them. The CDR3 spans 15 residues. The CDR3 reads CASSLSAADTGELFF. CDR3 nucleotide sequence: TGTGCCAGCAGCTTATCCGCAGCGGACACCGGGGAGCTGTTTTTT.

This clonotype has a handful of counts. This rearrangement joins TRBV11-1 to TRBJ2-5; 12 bases map to TRBD2. From germline, CDR1 is SGHAT and CDR2 FQDESV (reference sequence). V shed 3 bases and J 2 bases; nucleotides not matched to a gene: 4. This CDR3 contains 16 residues. CDR3 protein: CASSFSGLAGQETQYF. The CDR3 DNA is TGTGCCAGCAGCTTCTCGGGACTAGCGGGTCAAGAGACCCAGTACTTC. The complete variable domain, with remaining parts taken from reference TRBV11-1 and TRBJ2-5, reads EAEVAQSPRYKITEKSQAVAFWCDPISGHATLYWYRQILGQGPELLVQFQDESVVDDSQLPKDRFSAERLKGVDSTLKIQPAELGDSAMYLCASSFSGLAGQETQYFGPGTRLLVL.

With respect to this clonotype: Just one base apart from a much larger clone, this may be a read error. J is TRBJ1-2 and V is TRBV28; D gene uncertain. Germline lookup yields CDR1 MDHEN and CDR2 SYDVKM. V gave up 11 bases and J gave up 0 bases, with 13 bases separating them. This CDR3 region has 13 residues. The CDR3 loop reads CASLSAANYGYTF. The CDR3 DNA sequence: TGTGCCTCCCTCTCGGCAGCTAACTATGGCTACACCTTC.

The gene calls are TRBV30 and TRBJ1-2; no clear D gene. CDR3 length: 12 residues. V lost 4 bases to trimming and J lost 4 bases, with 10 bases between them. CDR1 and CDR2 (germline): GTSNPN, SVGIG (reference sequence). The CDR3 DNA is TGTGCCTGGACTTCCGGGCCCTATGGCTACACCTTC. Translated: CAWTSGPYGYTF. The full variable domain, with the rest looked up from reference TRBV30 and TRBJ1-2, is SQTIHQWPATLVQPVGSPLSLECTVEGTSNPNLYWYRQAAGRGLQLLFYSVGIGQISSEVPQNLSASRPQDRQFILSSKKLLLSDSGFYLCAWTSGPYGYTFGSGTRLTVV.

This clonotype was seen a few times. The genes are TRBV6-5 and TRBJ1-2, with D maybe TRBD1 (6 bases). The ends were cut back, 6 bases at V and 8 bases at J, with 16 bases in the middle. Germline-derived CDR1 and CDR2 are MNHEY and SVGAGI. The CDR3 extends over 13 amino acids. The CDR3 region has the DNA TGTGCCAGCAGCCCGGGGGGCGCGGGCGGCTACACCTTC. It yields the protein CASSPGGAGGYTF.

The table lists this clonotype with a few counts. The rearrangement links TRBV9 to TRBJ2-5; D might be TRBD2 (7 bases). The CDR3 is 15 residues long. Looked up from germline, CDR1 is SGDLS and CDR2 is YYNGEE. Trimming stripped 2 bases from V and 2 bases from J, with 13 bases between. CDR3 loop: CASSVGGGLQETQYF. CDR3 nucleotides: TGTGCCAGCAGCGTCGGCGGGGGCCTACAAGAGACCCAGTACTTC.

CDR3 residues: CASSPKWGAAATGELFF. In DNA form, the CDR3 reads TGTGCCAGCAGCCCAAAATGGGGGGCGGCGGCTACCGGGGAGCTGTTTTTT. V gene TRBV3-1 combines with J gene TRBJ2-2; D tentatively reads TRBD1 or TRBD2 (6 bases each). This CDR3 spans 17 amino acids. Germline loops: CDR1 LGHDT, CDR2 YNNKEL (reference sequence). Deletions cut 4 bases from V and 5 bases from J, with 20 bases between. The whole variable domain, filled in from reference TRBV3-1 and TRBJ2-2, reads DTAVSQTPKYLVTQMGNDKSIKCEQNLGHDTMYWYKQDSKKFLKIMFSYNNKELIINETVPNRFSPKSPDKAHLNLHINSLELGDSAVYFCASSPKWGAAATGELFFGEGSRLTVL.

This clonotype has more than one count but fewer than ten. The chain recombines TRBV28 with TRBJ2-7; D gene uncertain. The CDR3 contains 15 residues. Trimming left V 4 bases short and J 6 bases short, with 19 bases between. Germline V CDR1 and CDR2: MDHEN, SYDVKM. In nucleotides, the CDR3 is TGTGCCAGCAGTTCCCCCACTGCCTCCGGCGGCGAGCAGTACTTC. Translation: CASSSPTASGGEQYF.

CDR3 in amino acids: CASSTGASPGYTF. In nucleotides, the CDR3 is TGTGCCAGCAGTACAGGGGCATCGCCCGGCTACACCTTC. This sequence joins TRBV2 and TRBJ1-2, with TRBD1 matching over 7 bases. V shed 5 bases, J shed 8 bases, and the junction held 8 bases outside the gene matches. Germline V gene sequence: CDR1 SNHLY, CDR2 FYNNEI. CDR3 length: 13 residues.

This clonotype was seen more than once but under ten times. A read error may produce the germline difference seen at one junction end. The genes are TRBV9 and TRBJ1-6; D uncertain. CDR1 is SGDLS and CDR2 is YYNGEE in the germline V gene. This CDR3 contains 14 residues. In nucleotides, the CDR3 is TGTGCCAGCAGCTTGGGCCAGTATAATTCACCCCCCCACTTT. This encodes CASSLGQYNSPPHF.

The V gene is TRBV6-1, the J gene TRBJ2-1; no clear D gene. The closer fit of TRBJ2-7 to the DNA end suggests the J call may be wrong. The germline gives CDR1 MNHNS, CDR2 SASEGT. CDR3 length equals 17 residues. In nucleotides, the CDR3 is TGTGCCAGCAGGCAACTTCGCCGAACCAGCTACTACAATGAGCAGTACTTC. It specifies CASRQLRRTSYYNEQYF.

This clonotype was seen many times. The chain carries TRBV4-3 and TRBJ1-6, with TRBD1 identical over 7 bases. Germline V CDR1 and CDR2: LGHNA, YSLEER. The CDR3 is 16 amino acids. V shed 2 bases and J 4 bases; nucleotides not matched to a gene: 5. The CDR3 coding sequence is TGCGCCAGCAGCCAACAGCGGGGACAGTATAATTCACCCCTCCACTTT. Translation gives CASSQQRGQYNSPLHF.

In regard to this clonotype: A much more abundant neighbour one base away suggests this may be a read error. J is TRBJ2-4 and V is TRBV10-2; D is ambiguous. Near its end, the DNA agrees better with TRBJ2-7, so the J call may be wrong. The CDR3 is 11 amino acids. CDR1 and CDR2 from the germline V gene are WSHSY and SAAADI. CDR3 loop: CASSERDEQYF. CDR3 nucleotide sequence: TGCGCCAGCAGTGAGCGTGACGAGCAGTACTTC.

This clonotype appeared a few times. The J gene is TRBJ1-5, the V gene TRBV6-5; perhaps TRBD1 as D (5 bases). The V end lost 3 bases, the J end lost 0 bases, and 9 bases lay between the germline ends. The CDR3 is made up of 15 amino acids. The germline gives CDR1 MNHEY, CDR2 SVGAGI. The CDR3 nucleotides read TGTGCCAGCAGTTATTTGGGGGATAGCAATCAGCCCCAGCATTTT. It is translated as CASSYLGDSNQPQHF.

For this clonotype: No conserved phenylalanine or tryptophan ends this CDR3, so it is likely a read error. V usage is TRBV12-3 or TRBV12-4 and J usage is TRBJ2-3; 13 nucleotides agree with TRBD2. The CDR3 has 15 amino acids. V trimming: 6 bases; J trimming: 4 bases; junction bases outside the gene matches: 4. CDR3 protein: CASRLAGGRADTQYS. The CDR3 nucleotides are TGTGCCAGCAGACTAGCGGGAGGGCGAGCAGATACGCAGTATTCT.

This clonotype has at least ten counts. The V gene is TRBV7-2, the J gene TRBJ2-1; TRBD2 matches at 8 bases. Trimming at V came to 7 bases and at J to 5 bases, leaving 16 bases not matched to a gene. CDR3 length: 17 residues. Germline V CDR1 and CDR2: SGHTA, FQGNSA. CDR3 region: CASTTWGRGEGDNEQFF. CDR3 coding DNA: TGTGCCAGCACCACTTGGGGGCGGGGGGAAGGGGACAATGAGCAGTTCTTC.

This clonotype came up many times. The V call is TRBV2, the J call TRBJ2-7, with TRBD1 as a possible D gene (6 bases). The CDR3 extends over 12 amino acids. Trimming left V 9 bases short and J 7 bases short, with 16 bases between. CDR1 and CDR2 (germline): SNHLY, FYNNEI. The CDR3 is CARGGDSREQYF. The CDR3 bases are TGTGCCAGAGGGGGAGACTCCAGGGAGCAGTACTTC.

This clonotype was found a few times. The chain links TRBV28 to TRBJ1-4; D possibly corresponds to TRBD1 (5 bases). The CDR3 has 18 residues. Germline V gives CDR1 MDHEN, CDR2 SYDVKM. The V and J ends lost 5 bases and 0 bases respectively, with 19 bases between them. This CDR3 reads CASSPPVYRKATNEKLFF. The CDR3 coding sequence is TGTGCCAGCAGTCCACCCGTATACAGGAAAGCAACTAATGAAAAACTGTTTTTT.

This clonotype was observed a handful of times. The gene calls are TRBV20-1 and TRBJ2-1; D may correspond to TRBD1 or TRBD2 (6 bases each). V gave up 4 bases and J gave up 8 bases, with 24 bases separating them. The CDR3 contains 16 residues. Germline-derived CDR1 and CDR2 are DFQATT and SNEGSKA (reference sequence). Written as DNA, the CDR3 is TGCAGTGCTAAAATACCGGGACGGGGGCGGCGGGATGAGCAGTTCTTC. This sequence encodes CSAKIPGRGRRDEQFF.

A remark on this clonotype: A read error is possible here, since a much larger clone lies one base away. V and J are TRBV5-1 and TRBJ2-3; no clear D gene. CDR1 is SGHRS, CDR2 YFSETQ, per germline. V lost 1 base and J lost 2, with 11 bases in between. The CDR3 length is 15 residues. The CDR3 sequence: CASSLCGPYTDTQYF. In DNA, the CDR3 is TGCGCCAGCAGCTTGTGTGGGCCCTACACAGATACGCAGTATTTT.

This clonotype was seen repeatedly, ten times or more. The chain links TRBV12-3 or TRBV12-4 to TRBJ1-5; no definite D call. The CDR3 runs to 13 residues. Trimming left V 7 bases short and J 5 bases short, with 12 bases between. CDR3 loop: CASTYTNYQPQHF. Here the CDR3 DNA reads TGTGCCAGCACCTATACAAACTATCAGCCCCAGCATTTT.

The chain employs TRBV14 and TRBJ2-3; 7 bases are a match to TRBD1. CDR1 and CDR2 from the germline V gene are SGHDN and FVKESK. CDR3 length: 16 amino acids. Trimming removed 2 bases from V and 2 bases from J; junction bases left unmatched: 7. CDR3 in amino acids: CASSQLGRGHTDTQYF. The CDR3 DNA sequence: TGTGCCAGCAGCCAACTAGGAAGGGGGCACACAGATACGCAGTATTTT.